What follows are 9 T cell receptor beta chains derived from one specimen sequenced in a study of identical twins. TCRdb fed the 5' RACE reads into MiXCR, producing one record per CDR3 protein. The table records fewer than 250,000 distinct CDR3 sequences, roughly 10% of them present only once. The sequenced material came from memory (CD45RO+) T cells sorted from blood. These receptors all come from a woman in her late teens or twenties in good health.

This clonotype turned up a few times. V is TRBV12-3 or TRBV12-4 and J is TRBJ2-7, with D tentatively TRBD1 or TRBD2 (5 bases each). The CDR3 has 14 residues. The V end was cut by 6 bases, the J end by 2 bases, with 14 bases between. The CDR3, as DNA: TGTGCCAGCAGACTCCGGGACGGCCCCTACGAGCAGTACTTC. Its translation: CASRLRDGPYEQYF.

The V and J genes are TRBV27 and TRBJ2-6, with D perhaps TRBD2 (5 bases). The V gene lost 2 bases and the J gene lost 2 bases, with 13 bases spanning the gap. Germline values: CDR1 MNHEY, CDR2 SMNVEV (reference sequence). The CDR3 is 17 residues long. The DNA for the CDR3 is TGTGCCAGCAGTTTACCCGGGGTCCTCACTGGGGCCAACGTCCTGACTTTC. Its protein product is CASSLPGVLTGANVLTF.

This clonotype has only one observation. The J gene is TRBJ1-3, the V gene TRBV13; the D is unclear. CDR3 length: 16 residues. Germline loops: CDR1 PRHDT, CDR2 FYEKMQ (reference sequence). The V end was cut by 4 bases, the J end by 3 bases, with 16 bases between. DNA of the CDR3: TGTGCCAGCAGCTCCCTACTTGGAGGGAATGGAAACACCATATATTTT. It codes for CASSSLLGGNGNTIYF. Full variable domain (outside the CDR3, taken from reference TRBV13 and TRBJ1-3): AAGVIQSPRHLIKEKRETATLKCYPIPRHDTVYWYQQGPGQDPQFLISFYEKMQSDKGSIPDRFSAQQFSDYHSELNMSSLELGDSALYFCASSSLLGGNGNTIYFGEGSWLTVV.

This clonotype occurred many times. This chain joins TRBV6-1 and TRBJ2-7; TRBD2 matches at 14 bases. V was pared by 5 bases and J by 12 bases, with 12 bases of the junction left unmatched. Germline values: CDR1 MNHNS, CDR2 SASEGT. There are 15 residues in the CDR3. The CDR3 protein is CASSRDPGTSGRVYF. CDR3 nucleotides: TGTGCCAGCAGTCGAGATCCCGGGACTAGCGGGAGAGTGTACTTC.

This clonotype has ten or more counts. The rearrangement links TRBV20-1 to TRBJ2-1, with D unclear. Per germline, CDR1 DFQATT and CDR2 SNEGSKA (reference sequence). This CDR3 is built from 15 residues. In DNA form, the CDR3 reads TGCAGCCAGCAGAAGGTTACATTCTCCTACAATGAGCAGTTCTTC. As protein: CSQQKVTFSYNEQFF.

This clonotype was seen a few times. The chain combines TRBV12-3 or TRBV12-4 with TRBJ2-7; D not certain. Trimming removed 5 bases from V and 2 bases from J, with 7 bases in between. This CDR3 contains 12 residues. CDR3 loop: CASSEMAYEQYF. DNA of the CDR3: TGTGCCAGCAGTGAGATGGCCTACGAGCAGTACTTC.

This clonotype appeared a single time. Given a much more abundant clone one base away, this may be a read error. This chain links TRBV5-6 with TRBJ2-1, with D uncertain. V lost 0 bases to trimming and J lost 7 bases, with 14 bases between them. Looked up from germline, CDR1 is SGHDT and CDR2 is YYEEEE. The CDR3 has 15 amino acids. The CDR3 DNA follows: TGTGCCAGCAGCTTGGGTCCCCCCCCCCAAAATGAGCAGTTCTTC. Its protein is CASSLGPPPQNEQFF.

V is TRBV12-2 and J is TRBJ2-2; the D call of TRBD1 is as the table states it, not checked on the DNA. TRBV12-2 is annotated as a pseudogene. The CDR3 loop spans 19 amino acids. As DNA, the CDR3 is TGTGCAAGTCGCCCACACCGGGACAGGGTATTTTTAAAGGCCGGGGAGCTGTTTTTT. As protein: CASRPHRDRVFLKAGELFF.

This clonotype was seen only a few times. The chain combines TRBV30 with TRBJ2-5; 11 nucleotides agree with TRBD2. Germline V lookup: CDR1 GTSNPN, CDR2 SVGIG (reference sequence). The ends lost 2 bases at V and 5 bases at J; junction bases unmatched: 7. The CDR3 totals 15 residues. CDR3 sequence: CAWSSELAGVETQYF. The CDR3 coding sequence is TGTGCCTGGAGTAGCGAACTAGCGGGAGTGGAGACCCAGTACTTC.